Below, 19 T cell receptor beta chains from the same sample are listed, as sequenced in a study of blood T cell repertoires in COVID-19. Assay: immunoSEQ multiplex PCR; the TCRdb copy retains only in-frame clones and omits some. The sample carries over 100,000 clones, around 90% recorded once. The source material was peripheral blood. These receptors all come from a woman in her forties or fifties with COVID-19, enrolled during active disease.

As DNA, the CDR3 is TGTGCCAGCAGTTACTCGAGACAGGGGACCACAGATACGCAGTATTTT. Protein: CASSYSRQGTTDTQYF. The rearrangement links TRBV6-5 to TRBJ2-3, with 8 bases matching TRBD1. Germline CDR1 MNHEY, CDR2 SVGAGI. The CDR3 is 16 amino acids. The J segment lost 2 bases and the V segment lost 0 bases, leaving 4 bases of the junction unmatched.

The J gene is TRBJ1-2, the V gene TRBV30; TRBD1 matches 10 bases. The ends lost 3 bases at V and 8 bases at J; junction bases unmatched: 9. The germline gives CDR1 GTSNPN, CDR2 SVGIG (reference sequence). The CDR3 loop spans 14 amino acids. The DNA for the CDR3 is TGTGCCTGGAGCGCCGGGACAGGGGTCGGGGGCTACACCTTC. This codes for CAWSAGTGVGGYTF.

In DNA form, the CDR3 reads TGTGCAGCGGGGCAGGGATATATGAACACTGAAGCTTTCTTT. Amino acids: CAAGQGYMNTEAFF. V and J are TRBV30 and TRBJ1-1, with D perhaps TRBD1 (5 bases). From germline, CDR1 is GTSNPN and CDR2 SVGIG (reference sequence). The CDR3 loop spans 14 amino acids.

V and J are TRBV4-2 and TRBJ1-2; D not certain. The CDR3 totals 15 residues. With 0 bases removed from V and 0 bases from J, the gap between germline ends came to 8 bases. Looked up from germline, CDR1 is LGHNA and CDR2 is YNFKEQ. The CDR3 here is CASSQDGAANYGYTF. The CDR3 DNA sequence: TGTGCCAGCAGCCAAGATGGTGCGGCTAACTATGGCTACACCTTC.

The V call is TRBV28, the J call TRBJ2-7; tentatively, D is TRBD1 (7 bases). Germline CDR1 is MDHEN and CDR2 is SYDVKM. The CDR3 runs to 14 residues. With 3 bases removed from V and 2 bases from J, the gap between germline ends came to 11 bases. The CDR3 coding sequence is TGTGCCAGCAGTTTGGAGGGGGCCCCCTACGAGCAGTACTTC. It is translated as CASSLEGAPYEQYF.

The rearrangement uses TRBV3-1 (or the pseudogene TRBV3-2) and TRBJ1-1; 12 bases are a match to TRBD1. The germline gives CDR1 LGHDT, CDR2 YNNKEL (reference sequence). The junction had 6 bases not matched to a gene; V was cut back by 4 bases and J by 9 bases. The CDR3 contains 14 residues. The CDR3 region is CASSPPGDRGQAFF. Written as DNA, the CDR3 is TGTGCCAGCAGCCCCCCCGGGGACAGGGGGCAAGCTTTCTTT.

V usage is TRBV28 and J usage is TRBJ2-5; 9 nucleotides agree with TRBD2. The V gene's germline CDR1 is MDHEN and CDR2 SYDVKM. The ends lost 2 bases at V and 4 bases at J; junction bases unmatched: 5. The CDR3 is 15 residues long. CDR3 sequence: CASSLAGGLGETQYF. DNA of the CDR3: TGTGCCAGCAGTTTAGCGGGGGGGCTGGGAGAGACCCAGTACTTC.

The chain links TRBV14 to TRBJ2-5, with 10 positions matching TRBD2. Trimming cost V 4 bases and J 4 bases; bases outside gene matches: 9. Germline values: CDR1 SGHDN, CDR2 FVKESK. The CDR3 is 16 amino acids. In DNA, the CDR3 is TGTGCCAGCAGCCGACGAGCGGGGGGGCCCGCAGAGACCCAGTACTTC. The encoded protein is CASSRRAGGPAETQYF.

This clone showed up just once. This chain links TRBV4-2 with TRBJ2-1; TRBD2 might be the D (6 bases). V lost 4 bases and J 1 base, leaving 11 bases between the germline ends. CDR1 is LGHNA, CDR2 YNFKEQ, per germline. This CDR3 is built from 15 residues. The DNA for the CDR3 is TGTGCCAGCAGCCGGAGGGAGATTTCCTACAATGAGCAGTTCTTC. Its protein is CASSRREISYNEQFF.

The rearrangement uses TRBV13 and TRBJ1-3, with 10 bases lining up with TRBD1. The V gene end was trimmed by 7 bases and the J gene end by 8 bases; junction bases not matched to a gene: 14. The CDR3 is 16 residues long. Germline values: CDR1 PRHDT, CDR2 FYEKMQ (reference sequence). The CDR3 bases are TGTGCCAGCACCACGGAGGGACAGGGGAACGAAGACACCATATATTTT. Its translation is CASTTEGQGNEDTIYF.

DNA for the CDR3: TGTGCCAGCAGTGAATTTGGTGACAGGGTGTACCGAATGAACACTGAAGCTTTCTTT. Translating it yields CASSEFGDRVYRMNTEAFF. This chain links TRBV6-1 with TRBJ1-1, with 7 bases fitting TRBD1. Germline-derived CDR1 and CDR2 are MNHNS and SASEGT. The CDR3 extends over 19 amino acids. Trimming removed 2 bases from V and 0 bases from J; junction bases left unmatched: 15.

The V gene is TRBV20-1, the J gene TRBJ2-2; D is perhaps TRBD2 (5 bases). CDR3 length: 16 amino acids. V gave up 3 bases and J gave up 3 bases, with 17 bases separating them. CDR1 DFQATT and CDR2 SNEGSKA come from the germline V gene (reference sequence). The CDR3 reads CSASSRSGDHTGELFF. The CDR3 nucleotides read TGCAGTGCTAGTTCGCGGTCCGGGGATCACACCGGGGAGCTGTTTTTT.

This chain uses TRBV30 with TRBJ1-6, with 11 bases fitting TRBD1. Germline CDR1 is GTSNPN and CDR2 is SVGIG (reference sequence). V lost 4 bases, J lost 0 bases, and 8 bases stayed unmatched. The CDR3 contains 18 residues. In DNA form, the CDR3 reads TGTGCCTGGAATCGGGACAGGGGGTTTAGCTCCTATAATTCACCCCTCCACTTT. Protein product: CAWNRDRGFSSYNSPLHF.

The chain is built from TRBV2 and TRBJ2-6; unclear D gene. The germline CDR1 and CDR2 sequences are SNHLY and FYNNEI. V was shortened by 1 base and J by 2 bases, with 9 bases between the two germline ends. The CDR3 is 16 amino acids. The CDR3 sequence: CASSEGARTGANVLTF. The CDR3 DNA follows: TGTGCCAGCAGTGAAGGGGCCAGAACTGGGGCCAACGTCCTGACTTTC.

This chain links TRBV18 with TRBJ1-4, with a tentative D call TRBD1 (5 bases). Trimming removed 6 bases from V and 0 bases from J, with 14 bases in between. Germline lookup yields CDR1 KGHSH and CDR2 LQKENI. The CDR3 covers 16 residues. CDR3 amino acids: CASSQGSPATNEKLFF. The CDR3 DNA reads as TGTGCCAGCTCCCAGGGAAGCCCTGCAACTAATGAAAAACTGTTTTTT.

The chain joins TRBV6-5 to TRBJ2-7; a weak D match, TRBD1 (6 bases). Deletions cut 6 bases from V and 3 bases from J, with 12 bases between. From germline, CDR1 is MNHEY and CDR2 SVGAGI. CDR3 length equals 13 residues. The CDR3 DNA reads TGTGCCAGCAGGCCGGACAGCCGCTACGAGCAGTACTTC. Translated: CASRPDSRYEQYF.

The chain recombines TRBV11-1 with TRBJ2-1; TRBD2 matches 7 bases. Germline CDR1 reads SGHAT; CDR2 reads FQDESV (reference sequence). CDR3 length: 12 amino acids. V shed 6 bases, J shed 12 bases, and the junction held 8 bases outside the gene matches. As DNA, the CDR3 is TGTGCCAGCAGTCCGACTAGCTACTCGCAGTTCTTC. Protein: CASSPTSYSQFF.

The CDR3 loop reads CAWLAGGGPYNEQFF. The CDR3 DNA reads TGTGCCTGGCTTGCCGGCGGGGGGCCCTACAATGAGCAGTTCTTC. J is TRBJ2-1 and V is TRBV30; 8 bases align to TRBD2. Germline loops: CDR1 GTSNPN, CDR2 SVGIG (reference sequence). The CDR3 sequence is 15 residues long. Trimming cost V 5 bases and J 2 bases; bases outside gene matches: 8. Using reference TRBV30 and TRBJ2-1 for the parts outside the CDR3, the full variable domain is SQTIHQWPATLVQPVGSPLSLECTVEGTSNPNLYWYRQAAGRGLQLLFYSVGIGQISSEVPQNLSASRPQDRQFILSSKKLLLSDSGFYLCAWLAGGGPYNEQFFGPGTRLTVL.

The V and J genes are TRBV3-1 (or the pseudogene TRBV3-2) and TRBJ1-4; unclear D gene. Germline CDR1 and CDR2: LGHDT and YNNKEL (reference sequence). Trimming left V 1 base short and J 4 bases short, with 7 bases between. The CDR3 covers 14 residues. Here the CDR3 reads CASSQGQFNEKLFF. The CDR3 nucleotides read TGTGCCAGCAGCCAAGGGCAGTTTAATGAAAAACTGTTTTTT.